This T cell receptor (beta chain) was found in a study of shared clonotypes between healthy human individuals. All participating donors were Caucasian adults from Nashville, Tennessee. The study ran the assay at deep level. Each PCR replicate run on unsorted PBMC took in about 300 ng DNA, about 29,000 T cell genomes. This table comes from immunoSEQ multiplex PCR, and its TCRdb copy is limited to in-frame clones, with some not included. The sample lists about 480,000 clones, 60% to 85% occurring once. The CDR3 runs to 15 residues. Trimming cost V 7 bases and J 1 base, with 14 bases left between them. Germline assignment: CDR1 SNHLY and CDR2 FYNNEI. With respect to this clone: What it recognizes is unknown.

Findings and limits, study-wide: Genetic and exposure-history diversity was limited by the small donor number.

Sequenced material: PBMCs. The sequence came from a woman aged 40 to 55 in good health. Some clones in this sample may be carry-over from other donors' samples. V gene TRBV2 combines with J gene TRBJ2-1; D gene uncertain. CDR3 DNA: TGTGCCAGCACCGGATCTTGGGCTTCCTACAATGAGCAGTTCTTC. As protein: CASTGSWASYNEQFF.